These T cell receptor beta chains were read from a single sample in a study of T cell repertoires in cytomegalovirus infection. TCRdb re-called the reads through MiXCR, storing one row per CDR3 protein. The sample shows 100,000 or so distinct CDR3 sequences, around 40% of them seen only once. No cognate antigen is known for these TCRs. The sequenced sample was CD8+ T cells from cultured PBMCs, obtained from culture after CMV antigen stimulation. The source is a human donor in good health (CMV status not recorded). Some clones in this sample may be carry-over from other donors' samples. CDR3s include the opening cysteine and the closing phenylalanine or tryptophan.

CASRDNSGTNVLTF,TRBV2,14
CASRDRYYEQYF,TRBV25-1,12
CASSWLVGSGANVLTF,TRBV7-9,16
CASSSTAFQETQYF,TRBV7-9,14
CASGVAGSKPYGYTF,TRBV12-5,15
CASSLRARADEQYF,TRBV7-9,14
CASSLWAGDNSPLHF,TRBV28,15
CASSNRGRETDTQYF,TRBV6-5,15
CASTIRGTGNTIYF,TRBV7-2,14
CASSYSGAPGTGELFF,TRBV6-5,16
CASSLSPRAGTDMQYF,TRBV27,16
CASQKRGQGGIQETQYF,TRBV6-6,17
CASSEKPPPGDSTEAFF,TRBV6-1,17
CASSLLAGGGRWETQYF,TRBV6-5,17
CASRISTGDYEQYF,TRBV27,14
CASRGYPATNEKLFF,TRBV12-3/TRBV12-4,15
CATSASGTYSNQPQHF,TRBV15,16
CASSMGTASNQPQHF,TRBV19,15
CASSVPGLAVFVPYEQYF,TRBV6-1,18